This T cell receptor (beta chain) appears in the sequencing data of a study of blood T cell repertoires in COVID-19. The overall study: Sites across the United States, Italy and Spain contributed samples from acute and convalescent COVID-19. In each case, the material was cDNA or gDNA derived from T cells, B-cell-depleted T cells, or PBMCs.

Authors' data handling: Counts of nucleated cells, estimated from reference gene primer amplification, were obtained. Repertoires were generated with immunoSEQ multiplex PCR, while TCRdb's copy carries only in-frame clones and drops some. Clone size and V and J calls were adopted from that table, with D and trimming inferred from the DNA. The sample lists fewer than 250,000 clones, around 89% seen once, with 2% to 3% in the top ten. CDR1 and CDR2 from the germline V gene are SGHRS and YFSETQ. The CDR3 spans 19 residues. Unmatched junction bases numbered 11, after V lost 0 bases and J lost 0 bases. Sequencing was done on a sample of peripheral blood. The clonotype originates from a man aged 25-45 years with COVID-19, enrolled during active disease. J is TRBJ2-1 and V is TRBV5-1; 8 nucleotides agree with TRBD2. In nucleotides, the CDR3 is TGCGCCAGCAGCTTGGCGGGCGGGGGGATTTTCAGCTCCTACAATGAGCAGTTCTTC. It translates to CASSLAGGGIFSSYNEQFF.